This T cell receptor (beta chain) appears in the sequencing data of a study of T-cell memory formation after mild COVID-19. Study-level information: The two donors had largely donor-specific TCR clusters. Study conclusions and caveats: Mainly CM and EM harbored the contracting CD4+ clones; mainly EMRA harbored the CD8+ ones. Some clones that responded were present in memory (sampled pre-infection), which suggests cross-reactive memory joined. Clones that shrank (day 15 to 85) were balanced CD4/CD8, whereas later expanders leaned CD4+.

This clonotype has only a few counts. No antigen is known for it. In TCRdb, the 5' RACE reads were re-called with MiXCR into one record per CDR3 protein. The sample has roughly 120,000 distinct CDR3 sequences, 15% to 20% seen once. The CDR3 is 13 amino acids. The V gene's germline CDR1 is SQVTM and CDR2 ANQGSEA. V lost 3 bases and J lost 7; bases outside the gene matches: 7. V and J are TRBV29-1 and TRBJ2-5, with TRBD1 matching over 8 bases. The sample comprised PBMCs or a T cell subset sorted from them (not recorded which). The clonotype comes from an adult woman who had mild COVID-19 (a few samples of this study predate the infection). Cell type and time point are not known. The DNA for the CDR3 is TGCAGCGTTGAGGCAGGGGGCGCGGCGACCCAGTACTTC. This codes for CSVEAGGAATQYF.